This entry lists 27 T cell receptor beta chains sequenced from one sample in a study of preoperative IRX-2 immunotherapy in early breast cancer. Regarding treatment: preoperative locoregional IRX-2 cytokine immunotherapy. The table came from immunoSEQ multiplex PCR; TCRdb's copy has only in-frame clones and leaves some out. The sample has about 45,000 clones; 77% are singletons. Sequenced material: tumor tissue, taken after IRX-2 immunotherapy. All receptors come from a human donor with breast cancer.

The genes are TRBV18 and TRBJ2-7, with D maybe TRBD1 (8 bases). CDR3 length: 15 amino acids. V lost 3 bases, J lost 6 bases, and 18 bases lay in between. CDR1 is KGHSH and CDR2 is LQKENI in the germline V gene. The chain's CDR3 is CASSPPTGGASEQYF. The CDR3 DNA reads TGTGCCAGCTCACCTCCAACAGGGGGGGCCTCCGAGCAGTACTTC.

The rearrangement joins TRBV7-1 to TRBJ2-3; no clear D. TRBV7-1 is annotated as an ORF whose role is uncertain. There are 13 residues in the CDR3. V was clipped by 3 bases and J by 1 base, with 5 bases between them. The chain's CDR3 is CASSSLGTDTQYF. The DNA of the CDR3 is TGTGCCAGCAGCTCTCTCGGCACAGATACGCAGTATTTT.

This clone was seen only once. This chain joins TRBV6-8 and TRBJ2-1; 11 bases are a match to TRBD2. This CDR3 has 14 residues. Losses at the gene ends were 8 bases for V and 9 bases for J; bases not matched to a gene: 9. Germline CDR1 MNHGY, CDR2 SAAAGT. CDR3 sequence (DNA): TGTGCCAGCTGGTTAGCGGGAGGGCCGGGTGAGCAGTTCTTC. It encodes CASWLAGGPGEQFF.

This clone has only one observation. The DNA holds an ambiguous or unread base, and X denotes its residue. V gene TRBV6-4 combines with J gene TRBJ2-5; no definite D call. Germline V gives CDR1 MRHNA, CDR2 SNTAGT. This CDR3 comprises 11 residues. V lost 5 bases and J lost 0, with 1 base in between. For the CDR3, the DNA is TGTGCCAGCAGTWACCAAGAGACCCAGTACTTC. This codes for CASSXQETQYF.

V gene TRBV5-1 combines with J gene TRBJ2-1; 11 nucleotides line up with TRBD2. V was pared by 0 bases and J by 6 bases, with 14 bases of the junction left unmatched. The CDR3 runs 19 residues. From germline, CDR1 is SGHRS and CDR2 YFSETQ. The CDR3 region has the DNA TGCGCCAGCAGCTTGGGCGGGGGTGCGACTAGCGGGATCTTCAATGAGCAGTTCTTC. Its protein product is CASSLGGGATSGIFNEQFF.

V and J are TRBV28 and TRBJ2-5, with TRBD2 as a possible D gene (6 bases). Trimming took 6 bases from V and 1 from J, leaving 12 bases between them. This CDR3 is built from 14 residues. Germline-derived CDR1 and CDR2 are MDHEN and SYDVKM. CDR3 sequence: CASSSGGVQETQYF. CDR3 DNA sequence: TGTGCCAGCAGCTCAGGCGGGGTCCAAGAGACCCAGTACTTC. Full variable domain (outside the CDR3, taken from reference TRBV28 and TRBJ2-5): DVKVTQSSRYLVKRTGEKVFLECVQDMDHENMFWYRQDPGLGLRLIYFSYDVKMKEKGDIPEGYSVSREKKERFSLILESASTNQTSMYLCASSSGGVQETQYFGPGTRLLVL.

The chain's CDR3 is CASSIGGRTGELFF. The CDR3 DNA reads as TGTGCCAGTAGTATAGGGGGTAGGACCGGGGAGCTGTTTTTT. This chain joins TRBV19 and TRBJ2-2; no definite D call. The CDR3 covers 14 residues. Between the trimmed V and J ends, which lost 1 base and 5 bases, there was a span of 8 bases. CDR1 LNHDA and CDR2 SQIVND come from the germline V gene (reference sequence).

The V and J genes are TRBV6-8 and TRBJ2-3, with 11 bases lining up with TRBD2. CDR3 length: 15 amino acids. Trimming took 5 bases from V and 3 from J; bases not matched to a gene: 4. CDR1 and CDR2 (germline): MNHGY, SAAAGT. The CDR3 coding sequence is TGTGCCAGCAGTGTAGCGGGGGGGAAGACAGATACGCAGTATTTT. Translation gives CASSVAGGKTDTQYF.

This chain connects TRBV7-7 to TRBJ2-5; possible D gene TRBD1, 5 bases. With 2 bases removed from V and 4 bases from J, the gap between germline ends came to 17 bases. Germline CDR1 reads SSHAT; CDR2 reads FNYEAQ (reference sequence). This CDR3 has 16 residues. The chain's CDR3 is CASSLRGSARGETQYF. The DNA for the CDR3 is TGTGCCAGCAGCTTACGCGGCTCGGCTAGGGGAGAGACCCAGTACTTC. The full variable domain, rest sourced from reference TRBV7-7 and TRBJ2-5, is GAGVSQSPRYKVTKRGQDVTLRCDPISSHATLYWYQQALGQGPEFLTYFNYEAQPDKSGLPSDRFSAERPEGSISTLTIQRTEQRDSAMYRCASSLRGSARGETQYFGPGTRLLVL.

The chain employs TRBV19 and TRBJ1-2; the match to TRBD1 covers 7 bases. V trimming: 5 bases; J trimming: 8 bases; junction bases outside the gene matches: 8. Germline values: CDR1 LNHDA, CDR2 SQIVND (reference sequence). CDR3 length: 13 residues. The CDR3 DNA follows: TGTGCCAGTAGTTTAGGACAGGTGGGAGGCTACACCTTC. This sequence encodes CASSLGQVGGYTF. Supplemented by reference TRBV19 and TRBJ1-2, the full variable domain reads DGGITQSPKYLFRKEGQNVTLSCEQNLNHDAMYWYRQDPGQGLRLIYYSQIVNDFQKGDIAEGYSVSREKKESFPLTVTSAQKNPTAFYLCASSLGQVGGYTFGSGTRLTVV.

By frequency in the sample, this clone is medium-sized. The chain uses TRBV11-3 and TRBJ1-4, with 7 bases matching TRBD1. Germline-derived CDR1 and CDR2 are SGHNT and YENEEA. The length of the CDR3 is 14 residues. Trimming took 1 base from V and 8 from J; bases not matched to a gene: 4. The CDR3 sequence: CASSLGQGREKLFF. DNA of the CDR3: TGTGCCAGCAGCTTAGGACAGGGAAGAGAAAAACTGTTTTTT.

The chain couples TRBV5-1 to TRBJ1-1; the D is unclear. V gave up 1 base and J gave up 0 bases, with 13 bases separating them. The CDR3 has 16 amino acids. Germline CDR1 is SGHRS and CDR2 is YFSETQ. For the CDR3, the DNA is TGCGCCAGCAGCTTGAAAATCGTGGATATGAACACTGAAGCTTTCTTT. It codes for CASSLKIVDMNTEAFF.

This chain links TRBV15 with TRBJ2-5; D is perhaps TRBD1 (5 bases). Germline CDR1 reads LNHNV; CDR2 reads YYDKDF (reference sequence). The CDR3 totals 15 residues. Deletions cut 0 bases from V and 2 bases from J, with 10 bases between. The CDR3 DNA sequence: TGTGCCACCAGCAGAGATCGGCAGGGACAAGAGACCCAGTACTTC. Residues: CATSRDRQGQETQYF.

On this clone: The identical CDR3 is also encoded by other nucleotide sequences in the sample. The chain joins TRBV5-1 to TRBJ2-2, with 7 nucleotides matching TRBD1. Germline lookup yields CDR1 SGHRS and CDR2 YFSETQ. This CDR3 spans 15 amino acids. The J segment lost 0 bases and the V segment lost 5 bases, leaving 4 bases of the junction unmatched. The CDR3 here is CASSSGTANTGELFF. DNA for the CDR3: TGCGCCAGCAGTTCCGGGACAGCGAACACCGGGGAGCTGTTTTTT.

This clone was recorded a few times. A read error may produce the germline difference seen at one junction end. V is TRBV19 and J is TRBJ2-3, with D tentatively TRBD2 (5 bases). This CDR3 has 14 residues. Per germline, CDR1 LNHDA and CDR2 SQIVND (reference sequence). As DNA, the CDR3 is TGTGCCAATAGTATGGGTCGGGACACAGATACGCAGTATTTT. It specifies CANSMGRDTDTQYF.

CDR3 bases: TGTGCCATCTCTAGCGGGGGGGCGCGGAATGAGCAGTTCTTC. Its translation: CAISSGGARNEQFF. The chain uses TRBV6-8 and TRBJ2-1, with 12 positions matching TRBD2. The germline gives CDR1 MNHGY, CDR2 SAAAGT. With V trimmed by 10 bases and J by 7 bases, 8 bases remained unmatched. This CDR3 is built from 14 residues.

The rearrangement joins TRBV18 to TRBJ2-1; weak D call: TRBD2 (6 bases). The CDR3 spans 17 residues. V lost 6 bases, J lost 2 bases, and 20 bases lay in between. The germline gives CDR1 KGHSH, CDR2 LQKENI. The CDR3 coding sequence is TGTGCCAGCTCCCGAAATTTGGGGACTCGGGCCTACAATGAGCAGTTCTTC. The encoded protein is CASSRNLGTRAYNEQFF. The entire variable domain, with the rest obtained from reference TRBV18 and TRBJ2-1, is as follows: NAGVMQNPRHLVRRRGQEARLRCSPMKGHSHVYWYRQLPEEGLKFMVYLQKENIIDESGMPKERFSAEFPKEGPSILRIQQVVRGDSAAYFCASSRNLGTRAYNEQFFGPGTRLTVL.

This clone appeared a few times. The chain has TRBV6-8 and TRBJ1-1; 7 bases line up with TRBD1. The germline gives CDR1 MNHGY, CDR2 SAAAGT. J gave up 4 bases and V 8 bases, and 7 bases lay outside the gene matches. This CDR3 has 13 residues. The CDR3 DNA sequence: TGTGCCAGCGGAGCATCAGGGGGCACTGAAGCTTTCTTT. Translation: CASGASGGTEAFF.

The rearrangement links TRBV28 to TRBJ1-2; D is perhaps TRBD1 (5 bases). Trimming cost V 7 bases and J 5 bases, with 26 bases left between them. Germline assignment: CDR1 MDHEN and CDR2 SYDVKM. CDR3 length: 17 amino acids. The CDR3 loop is CASTGGGSGGLLYGYTF. The DNA of the CDR3 is TGTGCCAGCACCGGGGGGGGGAGTGGAGGACTATTGTATGGCTACACCTTC.

V usage is TRBV25-1 and J usage is TRBJ2-7; maybe TRBD2 (5 bases). Germline lookup yields CDR1 MGHDK and CDR2 SYGVNS. This CDR3 has 15 amino acids. Trimming removed 3 bases from V and 2 bases from J, with 14 bases in between. Here the CDR3 DNA reads TGTGCCAGCAGTGATAGTGGGAGACCGCCCTACGAGCAGTACTTC. It is translated as CASSDSGRPPYEQYF.

The J gene is TRBJ2-5, the V gene TRBV22-1; the D call of TRBD2 is as the table states it, not checked on the DNA. TRBV22-1 is described as a pseudogene. The CDR3 is 14 residues long. CDR3 region: CASREDPPQETQYF. Here the CDR3 DNA reads TGTGCCAGCAGGGAGGACCCGCCCCAAGAGACCCAGTACTTC.

The rearrangement uses TRBV6-7 and TRBJ2-1, with D possibly being TRBD1 (5 bases). Being an ORF, TRBV6-7 has a function that is uncertain. Deletions cut 5 bases from V and 15 bases from J, with 14 bases between. This CDR3 is 11 amino acids long. In nucleotides, the CDR3 is TGTGCCAGCAGTGAACAGGCCAGTCCGTTCTTC. Protein: CASSEQASPFF.

The genes are TRBV12-5 and TRBJ2-5, with a tentative D call TRBD2 (5 bases). Germline V gene lookup returns CDR1 LGHNT and CDR2 FRNRAP. There are 13 residues in the CDR3. Trimming pared 8 bases from V and 2 bases from J, leaving 12 bases between. CDR3 in amino acids: CASRRVGQETQYF. The CDR3, as DNA: TGTGCTAGTAGGCGGGTTGGACAAGAGACCCAGTACTTC.

In regard to this clone: The junction departs from germline at one end; a sequencing error may be responsible. The rearrangement uses TRBV6-8 and TRBJ1-5, with a possible D match to TRBD1 (5 bases). The CDR3 has 13 residues. Per the germline V gene, CDR1 is MNHGY and CDR2 is SAAAGT. The CDR3 loop is CASSSQGRQLQHF. DNA for the CDR3: TGTGCCAGCAGTTCCCAGGGTCGTCAGCTCCAGCATTTT.

The chain is built from TRBV14 and TRBJ2-7; D unresolved. V was pared by 0 bases and J by 5 bases, with 17 bases between. Germline-derived CDR1 and CDR2 are SGHDN and FVKESK. The CDR3 is made up of 16 amino acids. Here the CDR3 reads CASSQEFGRGSNEQYF. CDR3 in DNA: TGTGCCAGCAGCCAAGAATTCGGCCGTGGATCCAACGAGCAGTACTTC.

The rearrangement links TRBV22-1 to TRBJ2-5; the table's D gene call, TRBD1, was not cross checked with the DNA. TRBV22-1 is shown as a pseudogene. This CDR3 spans 16 amino acids. This CDR3 reads CASSLRFGQGFQAQYF. The CDR3 nucleotides are TGTGCCAGCAGTTTAAGGTTTGGTCAAGGCTTCCAGGCCCAGTACTTC.

The chain employs TRBV28 and TRBJ2-7; 9 positions match TRBD2. With 2 bases clipped from V and 0 bases from J, the junction kept 5 bases outside the gene matches. CDR3 size: 16 residues. Per the germline V gene, CDR1 is MDHEN and CDR2 is SYDVKM. CDR3 nucleotides: TGTGCCAGCAGTTTAAGCCTAGCGGGGATCTCCTACGAGCAGTACTTC. Protein: CASSLSLAGISYEQYF.